This TCR beta chain was obtained from a study of PD-L1 blockade in urothelial cancer. At the level of the study: There were a median of roughly 1,400 T cells in the tumor samples.

CDR1 is SNHLY and CDR2 is FYNNEI in the germline V gene. J was trimmed by 5 bases and V by 6 bases; bases with no gene match: 6. The CDR3 totals 14 residues. Some clones are missing from TCRdb's copy, which holds only in-frame ones; the method was immunoSEQ multiplex PCR. The data show 35,000 to 45,000 clones, approximately 34% seen once. The TCR sequence derives from a man in his fifties or sixties with urothelial cancer. V usage is TRBV2 and J usage is TRBJ2-5, with TRBD2 matching over 10 bases. Source: tumor tissue, taken before atezolizumab (anti-PD-L1) treatment. The CDR3 protein is CASRAGGPQETQYF. The CDR3 DNA sequence: TGTGCCAGCAGAGCGGGGGGGCCACAGGAGACCCAGTACTTC.